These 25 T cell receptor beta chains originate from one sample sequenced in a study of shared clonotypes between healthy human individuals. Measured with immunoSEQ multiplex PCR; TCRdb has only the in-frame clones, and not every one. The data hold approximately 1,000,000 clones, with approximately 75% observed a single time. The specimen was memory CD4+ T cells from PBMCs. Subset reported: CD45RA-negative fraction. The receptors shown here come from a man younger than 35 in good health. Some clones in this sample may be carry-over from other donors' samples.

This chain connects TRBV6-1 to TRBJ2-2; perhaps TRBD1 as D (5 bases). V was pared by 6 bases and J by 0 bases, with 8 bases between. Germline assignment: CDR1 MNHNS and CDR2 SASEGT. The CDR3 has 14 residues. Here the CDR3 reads CASRGVANTGELFF. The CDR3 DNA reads TGTGCCAGCAGAGGGGTCGCGAACACCGGGGAGCTGTTTTTT.

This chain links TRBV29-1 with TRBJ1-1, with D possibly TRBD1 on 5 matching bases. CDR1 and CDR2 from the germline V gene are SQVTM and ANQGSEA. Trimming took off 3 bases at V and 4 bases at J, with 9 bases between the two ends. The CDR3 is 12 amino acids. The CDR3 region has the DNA TGCAGCGTTGATCAGGGTTTCACTGAAGCTTTCTTT. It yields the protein CSVDQGFTEAFF.

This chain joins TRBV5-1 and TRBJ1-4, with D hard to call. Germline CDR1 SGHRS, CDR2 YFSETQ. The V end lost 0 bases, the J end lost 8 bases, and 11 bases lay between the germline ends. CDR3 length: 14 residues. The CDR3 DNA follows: TGCGCCAGCAGCTTGGGTGGCCCCGGGGAAAAACTGTTTTTT. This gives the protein CASSLGGPGEKLFF.

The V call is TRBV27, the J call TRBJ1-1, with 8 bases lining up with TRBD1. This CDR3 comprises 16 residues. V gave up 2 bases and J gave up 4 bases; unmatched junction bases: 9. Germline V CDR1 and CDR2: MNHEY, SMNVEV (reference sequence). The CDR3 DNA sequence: TGTGCCAGCAGTTTACGCAGGGGGCTATGGGGCACTGAAGCTTTCTTT. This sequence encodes CASSLRRGLWGTEAFF.

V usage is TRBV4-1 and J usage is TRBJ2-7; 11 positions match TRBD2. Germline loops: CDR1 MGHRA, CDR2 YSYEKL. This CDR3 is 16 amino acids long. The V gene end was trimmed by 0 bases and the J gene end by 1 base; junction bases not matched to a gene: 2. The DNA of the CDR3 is TGCGCCAGCAGCCAAGAAAGACTAGCGGGATCCTACGAGCAGTACTTC. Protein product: CASSQERLAGSYEQYF.

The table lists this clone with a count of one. The CDR3 DNA is TGTGCCAGCAGTGAAGCGGTAGAGCAGTACTTC. This codes for CASSEAVEQYF. The chain uses TRBV2 and TRBJ2-7; no definite D call. The V end lost 0 bases, the J end lost 7 bases, and 4 bases lay between the germline ends. The germline CDR1 and CDR2 sequences are SNHLY and FYNNEI. The CDR3 spans 11 residues. The full variable domain, its missing parts supplied by reference TRBV2 and TRBJ2-7, is EPEVTQTPSHQVTQMGQEVILRCVPISNHLYFYWYRQILGQKVEFLVSFYNNEISEKSEIFDDQFSVERPDGSNFTLKIRSTKLEDSAMYFCASSEAVEQYFGPGTRLTVT.

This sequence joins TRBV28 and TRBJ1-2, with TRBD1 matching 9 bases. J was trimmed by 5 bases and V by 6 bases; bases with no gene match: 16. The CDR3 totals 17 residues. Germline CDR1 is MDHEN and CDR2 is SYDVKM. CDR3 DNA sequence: TGTGCCAGCAGCCTGGGTGTTCGGGGACAGGGAGGATATGGCTACACCTTC. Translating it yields CASSLGVRGQGGYGYTF.

CDR3 nucleotide sequence: TGTGCCAGCAGTTCAGTTAACTCTGAAGCTTTCTTT. It is translated as CASSSVNSEAFF. This chain uses TRBV28 with TRBJ1-1; D uncertain. CDR3 length: 12 residues. Trimming removed 4 bases from V and 6 bases from J, with 9 bases in between. Looked up from germline, CDR1 is MDHEN and CDR2 is SYDVKM.

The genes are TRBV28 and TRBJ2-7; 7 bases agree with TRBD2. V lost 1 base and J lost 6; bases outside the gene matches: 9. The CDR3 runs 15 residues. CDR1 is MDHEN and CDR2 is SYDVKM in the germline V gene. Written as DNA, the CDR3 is TGTGCCAGCAGTTTATCGGCGGGGGAGGCCCTCGAGCAGTACTTC. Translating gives CASSLSAGEALEQYF.

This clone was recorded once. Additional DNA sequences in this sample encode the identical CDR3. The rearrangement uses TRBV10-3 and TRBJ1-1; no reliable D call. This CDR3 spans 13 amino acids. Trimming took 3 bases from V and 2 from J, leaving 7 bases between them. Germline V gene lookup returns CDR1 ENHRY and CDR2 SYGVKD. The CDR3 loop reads CAISDRGNTEAFF. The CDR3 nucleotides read TGTGCCATCAGTGATAGAGGAAACACTGAAGCTTTCTTT.

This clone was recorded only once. CDR3 DNA: TGTGCCAGCAGCTTATTTTGGGGAGGAGGCACTGAAGCTTTCTTT. Amino acids: CASSLFWGGGTEAFF. The chain links TRBV7-2 to TRBJ1-1; D gene ambiguous. V was clipped by 2 bases and J by 4 bases, with 14 bases between them. The CDR3 consists of 15 residues. Germline CDR1 and CDR2: SGHTA and FQGNSA.

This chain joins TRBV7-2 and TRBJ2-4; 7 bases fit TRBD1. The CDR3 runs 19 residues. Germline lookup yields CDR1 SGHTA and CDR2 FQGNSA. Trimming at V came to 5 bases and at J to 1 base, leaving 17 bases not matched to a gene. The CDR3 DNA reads TGTGCCAGCAGCCCGAAAGACAGGGCATCTTTGGTGGCCAAAAACATTCAGTACTTC. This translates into CASSPKDRASLVAKNIQYF.

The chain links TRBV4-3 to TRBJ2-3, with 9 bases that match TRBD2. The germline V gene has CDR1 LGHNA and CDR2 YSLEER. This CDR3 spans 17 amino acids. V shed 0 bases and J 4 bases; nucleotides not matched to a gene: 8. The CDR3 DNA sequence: TGCGCCAGCAGCCAAGACGATAGCGGGAGTGTCCCAGATACGCAGTATTTT. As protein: CASSQDDSGSVPDTQYF.

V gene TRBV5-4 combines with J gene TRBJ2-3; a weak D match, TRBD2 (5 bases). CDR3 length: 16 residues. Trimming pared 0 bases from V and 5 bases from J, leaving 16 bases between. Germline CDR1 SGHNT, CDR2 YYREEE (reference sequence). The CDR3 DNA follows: TGTGCCAGCAGCTTGGCTGACGGTGGGAGAGGAGATACGCAGTATTTT. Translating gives CASSLADGGRGDTQYF.

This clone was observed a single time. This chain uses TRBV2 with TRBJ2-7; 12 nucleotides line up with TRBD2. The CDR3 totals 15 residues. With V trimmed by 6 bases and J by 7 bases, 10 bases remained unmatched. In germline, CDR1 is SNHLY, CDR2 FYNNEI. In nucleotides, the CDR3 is TGTGCCAGCAGCATACTAGCGGGAGGCTCTGGGGAGCAGTACTTC. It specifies CASSILAGGSGEQYF.

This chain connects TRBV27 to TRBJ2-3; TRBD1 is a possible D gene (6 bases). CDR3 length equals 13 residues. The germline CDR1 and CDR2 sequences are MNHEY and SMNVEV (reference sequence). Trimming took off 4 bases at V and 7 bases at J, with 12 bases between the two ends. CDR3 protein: CASSYKQGHTQYF. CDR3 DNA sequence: TGTGCCAGCAGTTACAAACAGGGACATACGCAGTATTTT.

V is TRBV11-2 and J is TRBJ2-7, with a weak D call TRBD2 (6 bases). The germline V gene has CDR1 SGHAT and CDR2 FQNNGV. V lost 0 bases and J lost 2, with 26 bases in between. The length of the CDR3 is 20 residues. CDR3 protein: CASSLDLVGGGKKVPYEQYF. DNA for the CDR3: TGTGCCAGCAGCTTAGATTTGGTGGGGGGAGGTAAAAAGGTACCCTACGAGCAGTACTTC.

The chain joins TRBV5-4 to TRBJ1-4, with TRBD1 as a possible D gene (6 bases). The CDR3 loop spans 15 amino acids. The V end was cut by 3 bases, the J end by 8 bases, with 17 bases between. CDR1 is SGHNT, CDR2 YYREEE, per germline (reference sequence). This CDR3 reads CASSSTPGQGEKLFF. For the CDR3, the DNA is TGTGCCAGCAGCTCGACACCGGGACAAGGGGAAAAACTGTTTTTT.

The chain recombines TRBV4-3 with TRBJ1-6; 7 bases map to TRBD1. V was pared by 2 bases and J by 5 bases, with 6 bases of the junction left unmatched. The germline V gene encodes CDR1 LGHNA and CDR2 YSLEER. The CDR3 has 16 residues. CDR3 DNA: TGCGCCAGCAGCCAACACGCCGGGACAGATAATTCACCCCTCCACTTT. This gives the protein CASSQHAGTDNSPLHF.

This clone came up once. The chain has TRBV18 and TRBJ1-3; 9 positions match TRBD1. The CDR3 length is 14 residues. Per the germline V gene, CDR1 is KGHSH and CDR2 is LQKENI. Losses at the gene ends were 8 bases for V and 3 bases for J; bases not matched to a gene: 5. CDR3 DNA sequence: TGTGCCAGCCACAGGGACAGGGTTGGAAACACCATATATTTT. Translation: CASHRDRVGNTIYF.

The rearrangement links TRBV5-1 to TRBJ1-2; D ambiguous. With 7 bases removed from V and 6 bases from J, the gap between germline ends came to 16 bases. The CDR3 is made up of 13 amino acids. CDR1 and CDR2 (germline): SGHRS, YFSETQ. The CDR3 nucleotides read TGCGCCAGCGGGCGGCAGCCTCCGGATGGCTACACCTTC. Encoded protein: CASGRQPPDGYTF. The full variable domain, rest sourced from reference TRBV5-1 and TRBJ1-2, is KAGVTQTPRYLIKTRGQQVTLSCSPISGHRSVSWYQQTPGQGLQFLFEYFSETQRNKGNFPGRFSGRQFSNSRSEMNVSTLELGDSALYLCASGRQPPDGYTFGSGTRLTVV.

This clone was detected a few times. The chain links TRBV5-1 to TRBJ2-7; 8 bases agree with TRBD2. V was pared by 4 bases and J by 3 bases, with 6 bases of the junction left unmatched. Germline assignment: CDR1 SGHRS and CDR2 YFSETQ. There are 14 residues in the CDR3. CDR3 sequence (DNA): TGCGCCAGCAGCCTGGGACTAGGGTACTACGAGCAGTACTTC. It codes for CASSLGLGYYEQYF. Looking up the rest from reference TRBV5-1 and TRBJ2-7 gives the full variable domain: KAGVTQTPRYLIKTRGQQVTLSCSPISGHRSVSWYQQTPGQGLQFLFEYFSETQRNKGNFPGRFSGRQFSNSRSEMNVSTLELGDSALYLCASSLGLGYYEQYFGPGTRLTVT.

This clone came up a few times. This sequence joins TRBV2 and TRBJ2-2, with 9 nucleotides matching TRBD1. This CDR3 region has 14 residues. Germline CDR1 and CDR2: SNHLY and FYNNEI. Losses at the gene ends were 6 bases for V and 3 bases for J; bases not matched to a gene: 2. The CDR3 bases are TGTGCCAGCAGAGGACAGGGGTACACCGGGGAGCTGTTTTTT. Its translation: CASRGQGYTGELFF.

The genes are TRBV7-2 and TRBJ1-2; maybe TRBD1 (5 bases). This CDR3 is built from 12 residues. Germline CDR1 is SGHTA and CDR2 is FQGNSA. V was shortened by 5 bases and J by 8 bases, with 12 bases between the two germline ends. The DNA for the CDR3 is TGTGCCAGCAGCAACCGGGACGACGGCTACACCTTC. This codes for CASSNRDDGYTF.

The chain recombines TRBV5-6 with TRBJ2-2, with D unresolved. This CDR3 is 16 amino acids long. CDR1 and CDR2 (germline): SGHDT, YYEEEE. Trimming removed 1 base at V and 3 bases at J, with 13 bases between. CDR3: CASSLFVGRYTGELFF. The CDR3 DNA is TGTGCCAGCAGCTTGTTTGTTGGCAGATACACCGGGGAGCTGTTTTTT.